This T cell receptor beta chain was observed in a study of blood T cell repertoires in COVID-19. Authors' analysis steps: Using reference gene primer amplification, nucleated cell counts were estimated. Libraries were prepared by immunoSEQ multiplex PCR; TCRdb keeps only in-frame clonotypes and omits some of them. V, J and clone size are those of that table, while D and trimming were read from the DNA. The sample consists of about 80,000 clones, roughly 78% of them appearing once. The sequencing sample was made of peripheral blood. This receptor was obtained from a man aged 55 to 69 with COVID-19, enrolled during active disease.

The CDR3 DNA is TGTGCCAGCAGCGGCCGACAGGGGGACGTTGGCTACACCTTC. This gives the protein CASSGRQGDVGYTF. The V and J genes are TRBV5-4 and TRBJ1-2, with 9 bases that match TRBD1. Germline CDR1 reads SGHNT; CDR2 reads YYREEE (reference sequence). The V gene end was trimmed by 4 bases and the J gene end by 7 bases; junction bases not matched to a gene: 8. The CDR3 has 14 amino acids.